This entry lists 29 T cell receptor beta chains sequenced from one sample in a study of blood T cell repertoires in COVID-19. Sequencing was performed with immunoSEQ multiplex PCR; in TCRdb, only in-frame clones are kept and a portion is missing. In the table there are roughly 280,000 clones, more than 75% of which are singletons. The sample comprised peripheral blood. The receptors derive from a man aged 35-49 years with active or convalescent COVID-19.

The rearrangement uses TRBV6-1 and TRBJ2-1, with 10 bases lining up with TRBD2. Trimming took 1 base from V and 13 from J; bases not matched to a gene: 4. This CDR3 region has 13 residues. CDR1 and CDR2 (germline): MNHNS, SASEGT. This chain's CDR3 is CASSEGSGGFQFF. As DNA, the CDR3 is TGTGCCAGCAGTGAAGGTAGCGGGGGGTTCCAGTTCTTC.

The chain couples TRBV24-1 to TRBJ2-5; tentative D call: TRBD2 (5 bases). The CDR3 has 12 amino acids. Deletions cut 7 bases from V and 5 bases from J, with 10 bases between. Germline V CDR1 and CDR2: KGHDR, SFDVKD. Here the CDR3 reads CATSSGDETQYF. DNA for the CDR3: TGTGCCACCAGCTCCGGGGATGAGACCCAGTACTTC.

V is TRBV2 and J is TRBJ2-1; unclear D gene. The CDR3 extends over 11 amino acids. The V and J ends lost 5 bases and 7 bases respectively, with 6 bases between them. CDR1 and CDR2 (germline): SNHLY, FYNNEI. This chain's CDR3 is CASSYMNEQFF. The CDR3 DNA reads TGTGCCAGCAGTTATATGAATGAGCAGTTCTTC.

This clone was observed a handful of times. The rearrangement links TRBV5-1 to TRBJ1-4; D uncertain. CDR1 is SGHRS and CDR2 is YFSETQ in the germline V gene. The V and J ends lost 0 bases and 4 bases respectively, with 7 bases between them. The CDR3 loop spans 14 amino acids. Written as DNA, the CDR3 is TGCGCCAGCAGCTTGGTCGGCGGTAATGAAAAACTGTTTTTT. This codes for CASSLVGGNEKLFF.

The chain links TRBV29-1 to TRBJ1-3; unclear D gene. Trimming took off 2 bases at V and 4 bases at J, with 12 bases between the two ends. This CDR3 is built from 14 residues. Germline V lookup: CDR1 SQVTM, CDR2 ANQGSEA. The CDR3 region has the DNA TGCAGCGTTGAACTCAGCGGGCGGGGAAACACCATATATTTT. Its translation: CSVELSGRGNTIYF.

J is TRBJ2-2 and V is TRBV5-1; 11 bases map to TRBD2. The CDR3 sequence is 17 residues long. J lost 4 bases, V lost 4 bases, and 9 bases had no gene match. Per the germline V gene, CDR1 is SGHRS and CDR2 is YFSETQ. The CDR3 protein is CASSEIAGGPLTGELFF. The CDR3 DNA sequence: TGCGCCAGCAGCGAAATAGCGGGGGGGCCGCTCACCGGGGAGCTGTTTTTT.

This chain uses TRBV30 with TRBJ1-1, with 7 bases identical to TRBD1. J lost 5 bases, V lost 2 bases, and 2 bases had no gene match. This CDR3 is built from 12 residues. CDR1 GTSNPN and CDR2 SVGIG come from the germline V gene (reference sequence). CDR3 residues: CAWSPGQTEAFF. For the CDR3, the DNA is TGTGCCTGGAGTCCGGGACAGACTGAAGCTTTCTTT.

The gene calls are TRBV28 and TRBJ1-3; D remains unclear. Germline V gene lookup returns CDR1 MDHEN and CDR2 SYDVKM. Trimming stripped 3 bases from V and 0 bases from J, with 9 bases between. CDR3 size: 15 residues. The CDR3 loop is CASSLGRNSGNTIYF. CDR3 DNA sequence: TGTGCCAGCAGTTTGGGCAGGAACTCTGGAAACACCATATATTTT.

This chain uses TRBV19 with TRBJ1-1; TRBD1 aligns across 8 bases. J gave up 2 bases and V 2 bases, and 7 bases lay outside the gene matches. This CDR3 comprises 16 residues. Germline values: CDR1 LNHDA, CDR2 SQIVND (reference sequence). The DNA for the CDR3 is TGTGCCAGTAGTATATACGGACAGGGATTTAACACTGAAGCTTTCTTT. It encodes CASSIYGQGFNTEAFF.

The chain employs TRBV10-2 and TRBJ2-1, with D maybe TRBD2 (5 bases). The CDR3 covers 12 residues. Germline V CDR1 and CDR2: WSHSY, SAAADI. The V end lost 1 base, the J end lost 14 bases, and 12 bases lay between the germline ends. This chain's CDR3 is CASSEWLAGEFF. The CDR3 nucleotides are TGCGCCAGCAGTGAGTGGCTAGCTGGCGAGTTCTTC.

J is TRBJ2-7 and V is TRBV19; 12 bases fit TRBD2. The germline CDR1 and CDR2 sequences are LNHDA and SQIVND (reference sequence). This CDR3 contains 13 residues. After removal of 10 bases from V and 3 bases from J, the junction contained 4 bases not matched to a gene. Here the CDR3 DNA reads TGTGCCACAAGGACTAGCGGGGACTACGAGCAGTACTTC. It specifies CATRTSGDYEQYF. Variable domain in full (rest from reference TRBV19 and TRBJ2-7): DGGITQSPKYLFRKEGQNVTLSCEQNLNHDAMYWYRQDPGQGLRLIYYSQIVNDFQKGDIAEGYSVSREKKESFPLTVTSAQKNPTAFYLCATRTSGDYEQYFGPGTRLTVT.

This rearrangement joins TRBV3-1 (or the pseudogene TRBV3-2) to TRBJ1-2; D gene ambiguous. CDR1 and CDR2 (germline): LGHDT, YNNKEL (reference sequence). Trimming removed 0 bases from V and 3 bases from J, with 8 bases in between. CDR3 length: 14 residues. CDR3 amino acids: CASSQDSRDYGYTF. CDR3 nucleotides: TGTGCCAGCAGCCAAGATTCGAGGGACTATGGCTACACCTTC.

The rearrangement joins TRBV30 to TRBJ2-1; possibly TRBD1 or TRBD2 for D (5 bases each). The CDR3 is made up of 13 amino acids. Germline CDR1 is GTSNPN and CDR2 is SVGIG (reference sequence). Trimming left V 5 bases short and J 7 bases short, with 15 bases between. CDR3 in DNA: TGTGCCTGGGAGGGGCCCCTACGGAATGAGCAGTTCTTC. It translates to CAWEGPLRNEQFF.

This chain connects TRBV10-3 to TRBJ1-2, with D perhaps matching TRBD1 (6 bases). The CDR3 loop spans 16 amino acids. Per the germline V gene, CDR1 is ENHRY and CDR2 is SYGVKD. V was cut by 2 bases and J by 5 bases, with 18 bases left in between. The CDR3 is CAISEGSGTPAYGYTF. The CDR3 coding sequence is TGTGCCATCAGTGAGGGCTCCGGGACACCGGCTTATGGCTACACCTTC.

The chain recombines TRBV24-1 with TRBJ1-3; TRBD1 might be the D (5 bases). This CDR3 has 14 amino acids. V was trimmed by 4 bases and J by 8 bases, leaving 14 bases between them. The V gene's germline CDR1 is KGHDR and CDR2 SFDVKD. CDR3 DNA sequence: TGTGCCACCAGTGACCCCGCGGGGCAGGACACCATATATTTT. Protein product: CATSDPAGQDTIYF.

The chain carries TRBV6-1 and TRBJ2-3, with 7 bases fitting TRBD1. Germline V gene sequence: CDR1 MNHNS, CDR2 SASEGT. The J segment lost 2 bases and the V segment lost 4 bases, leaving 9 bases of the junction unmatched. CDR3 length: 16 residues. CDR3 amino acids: CASSVPRDSTTDTQYF. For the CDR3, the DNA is TGTGCCAGCAGTGTTCCGAGGGACAGCACCACAGATACGCAGTATTTT.

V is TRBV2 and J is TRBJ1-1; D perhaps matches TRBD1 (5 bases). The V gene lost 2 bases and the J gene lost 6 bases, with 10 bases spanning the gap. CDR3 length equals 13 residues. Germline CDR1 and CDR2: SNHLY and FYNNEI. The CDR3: CASSEHRSPEAFF. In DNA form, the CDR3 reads TGTGCCAGCAGTGAACACAGGTCCCCTGAAGCTTTCTTT.

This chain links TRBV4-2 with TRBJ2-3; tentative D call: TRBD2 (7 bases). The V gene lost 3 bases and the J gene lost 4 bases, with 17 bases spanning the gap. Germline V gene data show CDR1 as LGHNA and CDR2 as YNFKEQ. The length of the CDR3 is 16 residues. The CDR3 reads CASSQRGGRPPDTQYF. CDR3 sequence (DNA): TGTGCCAGCAGCCAGAGGGGGGGTAGGCCCCCAGATACGCAGTATTTT.

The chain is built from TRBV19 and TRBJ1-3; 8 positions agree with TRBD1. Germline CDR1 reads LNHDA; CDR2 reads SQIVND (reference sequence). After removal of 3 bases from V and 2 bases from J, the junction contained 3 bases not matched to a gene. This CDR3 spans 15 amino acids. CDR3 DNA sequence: TGTGCCAGTAGTATGACAGGGGAAACTGGAAACACCATATATTTT. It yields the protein CASSMTGETGNTIYF.

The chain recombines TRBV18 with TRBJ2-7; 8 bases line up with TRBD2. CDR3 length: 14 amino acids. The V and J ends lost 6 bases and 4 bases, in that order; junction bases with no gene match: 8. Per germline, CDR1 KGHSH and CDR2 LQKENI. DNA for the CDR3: TGTGCCAGCTCGCCGGGACTAGACGGTTACGAGCAGTACTTC. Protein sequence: CASSPGLDGYEQYF.

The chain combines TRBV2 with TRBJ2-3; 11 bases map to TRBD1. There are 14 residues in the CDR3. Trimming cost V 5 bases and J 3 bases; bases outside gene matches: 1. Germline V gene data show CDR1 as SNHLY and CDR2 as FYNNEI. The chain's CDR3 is CASSWDRGTDTQYF. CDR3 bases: TGTGCCAGCAGTTGGGACAGGGGGACAGATACGCAGTATTTT.

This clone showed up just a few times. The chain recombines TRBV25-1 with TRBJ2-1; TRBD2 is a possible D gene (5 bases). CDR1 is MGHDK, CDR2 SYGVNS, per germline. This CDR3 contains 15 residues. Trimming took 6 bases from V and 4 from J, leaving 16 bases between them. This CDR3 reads CASRGSGTGYNEQFF. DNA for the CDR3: TGTGCCAGCAGGGGATCGGGAACGGGGTACAATGAGCAGTTCTTC.

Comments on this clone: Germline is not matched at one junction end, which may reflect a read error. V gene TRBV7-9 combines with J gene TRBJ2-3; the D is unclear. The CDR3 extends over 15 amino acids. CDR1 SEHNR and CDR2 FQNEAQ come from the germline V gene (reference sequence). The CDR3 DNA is TGTGCCAGCACCTTAGGGCAGTCCCCCACAGATACGCAGTATTTT. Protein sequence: CASTLGQSPTDTQYF.

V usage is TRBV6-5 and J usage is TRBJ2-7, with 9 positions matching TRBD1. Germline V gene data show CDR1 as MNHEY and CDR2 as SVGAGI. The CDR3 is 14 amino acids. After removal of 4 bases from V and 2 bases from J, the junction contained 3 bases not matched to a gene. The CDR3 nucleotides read TGTGCCAGCAGTTCCGGGACAGGGCCCTACGAGCAGTACTTC. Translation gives CASSSGTGPYEQYF.

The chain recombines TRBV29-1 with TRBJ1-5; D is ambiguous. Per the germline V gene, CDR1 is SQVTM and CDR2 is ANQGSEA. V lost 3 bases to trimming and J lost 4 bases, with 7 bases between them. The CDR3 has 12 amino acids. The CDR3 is CSVETGNQPQHF. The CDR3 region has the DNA TGCAGCGTTGAGACTGGAAATCAGCCCCAGCATTTT.

The CDR3 nucleotides read TGTGCCAGCAGCTCACAGGGAGGGGGTGAGCAGTTCTTC. Encoded protein: CASSSQGGGEQFF. This chain links TRBV3-1 (or the pseudogene TRBV3-2) with TRBJ2-1; TRBD2 is a possible D gene (7 bases). Trimming shortened V by 5 bases and J by 9 bases, and 14 bases separated the two germline ends. Per the germline V gene, CDR1 is LGHDT and CDR2 is YNNKEL (reference sequence). The CDR3 totals 13 residues.

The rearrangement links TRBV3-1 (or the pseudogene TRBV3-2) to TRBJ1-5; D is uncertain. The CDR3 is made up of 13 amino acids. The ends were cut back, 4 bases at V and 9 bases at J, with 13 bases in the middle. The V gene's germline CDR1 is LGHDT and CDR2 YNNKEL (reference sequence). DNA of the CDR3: TGTGCCAGCAGCCCGTCCGGGGTTGGGCCCCAGCATTTT. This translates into CASSPSGVGPQHF.

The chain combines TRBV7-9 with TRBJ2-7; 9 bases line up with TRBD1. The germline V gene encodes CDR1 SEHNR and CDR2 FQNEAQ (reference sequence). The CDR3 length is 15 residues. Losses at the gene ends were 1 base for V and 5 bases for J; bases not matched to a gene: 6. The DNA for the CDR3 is TGTGCCAGCAGCTTAGGGGACAGGGACGAGGACGAGCAGTACTTC. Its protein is CASSLGDRDEDEQYF.

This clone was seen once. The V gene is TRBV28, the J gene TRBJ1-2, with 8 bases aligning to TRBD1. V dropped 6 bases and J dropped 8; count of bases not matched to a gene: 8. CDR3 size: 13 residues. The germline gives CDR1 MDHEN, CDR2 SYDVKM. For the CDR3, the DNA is TGTGCCAGCAGACTCGGACAGGGTAGGGGCTACACCTTC. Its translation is CASRLGQGRGYTF.